Presented here are 31 T cell receptor beta chains from one specimen sequenced in a study of graft-versus-host responses after intestinal transplantation (dated by TCRdb to about 2021). Interpreted using the paper, the time point label stands for: cells obtained before transplantation from donor or recipient. These TCRs are of unknown antigen specificity. The method was the immunoSEQ multiplex PCR assay. The table comes from immuneACCESS by way of TCRdb, which keeps in-frame sequences with V and J called. Part of the clones is missing from these tables; in studies checked, under half for an unresolved V gene and the rest for unknown reasons. In all, the sample holds about 88,000 clones, and just under 95% of those were seen once. Clones ranked in the top ten supply 0.3% to 0.35% of the sample. Sample: unstimulated CD4+ T cells sorted from spleen or lymph node cells, taken before intestinal transplant. The receptor set was obtained from a human donor who received an intestinal transplant.

A single count supports this clone. The chain joins TRBV18 to TRBJ1-2, with D maybe TRBD1 (6 bases). With 0 bases removed from V and 7 bases from J, the gap between germline ends came to 15 bases. From germline, CDR1 is KGHSH and CDR2 LQKENI. This CDR3 spans 15 amino acids. CDR3 loop: CASSPPNREVSGYTF. The CDR3 coding sequence is TGTGCCAGCTCACCACCGAACAGGGAAGTTAGTGGCTACACCTTC.

The chain uses TRBV2 and TRBJ1-1, with a tentative D call TRBD1 (5 bases). Germline V CDR1 and CDR2: SNHLY, FYNNEI. This CDR3 region has 18 residues. The V gene lost 4 bases and the J gene lost 1 base, with 22 bases spanning the gap. This chain's CDR3 is CASSVRGGYQGGNTEAFF. DNA of the CDR3: TGTGCCAGCAGTGTCCGGGGGGGGTACCAGGGAGGGAACACTGAAGCTTTCTTT.

The rearrangement joins TRBV7-9 to TRBJ2-6; D is possibly TRBD1 (6 bases). CDR1 SEHNR and CDR2 FQNEAQ come from the germline V gene (reference sequence). This CDR3 has 16 amino acids. Trimming took off 2 bases at V and 0 bases at J, with 8 bases between the two ends. CDR3 in DNA: TGTGCCAGCAGCTTAAACAGGGCCTCTGGGGCCAACGTCCTGACTTTC. This gives the protein CASSLNRASGANVLTF.

The genes are TRBV27 and TRBJ2-7; the D gene is possibly TRBD1 (5 bases). The CDR3 is made up of 15 amino acids. Germline V lookup: CDR1 MNHEY, CDR2 SMNVEV (reference sequence). The V end lost 4 bases, the J end lost 2 bases, and 15 bases lay between the germline ends. CDR3 sequence (DNA): TGTGCCAGCAGTTCCCCGCGACAGAAGACCTACGAGCAGTACTTC. Encoded protein: CASSSPRQKTYEQYF.

The chain couples TRBV5-1 to TRBJ1-2, with TRBD1 matching 7 bases. V lost 7 bases, J lost 3 bases, and 9 bases stayed unmatched. Germline V lookup: CDR1 SGHRS, CDR2 YFSETQ. The CDR3 contains 14 residues. CDR3 DNA: TGCGCCAGCGCTAGAGGGGGCGCTGACTATGGCTACACCTTC. It codes for CASARGGADYGYTF.

The chain is built from TRBV13 and TRBJ1-5; possibly TRBD1 for D (5 bases). Germline V CDR1 and CDR2: PRHDT, FYEKMQ (reference sequence). The CDR3 has 14 amino acids. Between the trimmed V and J ends, which lost 1 base and 5 bases, there was a span of 9 bases. CDR3 in amino acids: CASSLATDYQPQHF. CDR3 bases: TGTGCCAGCAGCTTAGCGACAGATTATCAGCCCCAGCATTTT.

The genes are TRBV28 and TRBJ1-3; D gene ambiguous. V dropped 5 bases and J dropped 3 bases, with 11 bases sitting between them. The CDR3 contains 14 residues. CDR1 MDHEN and CDR2 SYDVKM come from the germline V gene. CDR3 region: CASSPRPYGNTIYF. The CDR3 region has the DNA TGTGCCAGCAGTCCCCGACCCTATGGAAACACCATATATTTT.

The chain combines TRBV19 with TRBJ1-1; D is perhaps TRBD1 (5 bases). V lost 3 bases, J lost 7 bases, and 9 bases lay in between. This CDR3 comprises 12 residues. Germline V CDR1 and CDR2: LNHDA, SQIVND (reference sequence). CDR3 residues: CASSIRGSEAFF. The CDR3 DNA is TGTGCCAGTAGTATCCGGGGGAGTGAAGCTTTCTTT.

V is TRBV5-6 and J is TRBJ2-5, with D unresolved. The V and J ends lost 2 bases and 5 bases respectively, with 13 bases between them. The germline V gene encodes CDR1 SGHDT and CDR2 YYEEEE. There are 14 residues in the CDR3. Written as DNA, the CDR3 is TGTGCCAGCAGCTTTTGGGATCTCTGGGAGACCCAGTACTTC. Amino acid sequence: CASSFWDLWETQYF. The complete variable domain, with remaining parts taken from reference TRBV5-6 and TRBJ2-5, reads DAGVTQSPTHLIKTRGQQVTLRCSPKSGHDTVSWYQQALGQGPQFIFQYYEEEERQRGNFPDRFSGHQFPNYSSELNVNALLLGDSALYLCASSFWDLWETQYFGPGTRLLVL.

This chain uses TRBV15 with TRBJ1-5; tentative D call: TRBD1 (6 bases). Germline assignment: CDR1 LNHNV and CDR2 YYDKDF (reference sequence). Between the trimmed V and J ends, which lost 0 bases and 0 bases, there was a span of 18 bases. This CDR3 contains 19 residues. The CDR3 loop is CATSRDLLDRPTSNQPQHF. DNA for the CDR3: TGTGCCACCAGCAGAGATTTGTTGGACAGACCAACTAGCAATCAGCCCCAGCATTTT.

The chain joins TRBV7-8 to TRBJ2-1, with 9 positions matching TRBD2. V was clipped by 5 bases and J by 4 bases; unmatched bases: 6. CDR1 and CDR2 from the germline V gene are SGHVS and FQNEAQ. The CDR3 extends over 15 amino acids. The CDR3: CASSISGSKYNEQFF. The CDR3 DNA follows: TGTGCCAGCAGCATTAGCGGGAGTAAATACAATGAGCAGTTCTTC.

The chain is built from TRBV5-4 and TRBJ2-2; D is ambiguous. Germline V gene sequence: CDR1 SGHNT, CDR2 YYREEE (reference sequence). Trimming took 6 bases from V and 5 from J, leaving 17 bases between them. The CDR3 length is 15 residues. The CDR3 region is CASTSLKGKTGELFF. The CDR3 DNA is TGTGCCAGCACAAGCCTTAAGGGAAAAACCGGGGAGCTGTTTTTT.

Remarks on this clone: Other DNA sequences in this specimen translate into the identical CDR3. The chain carries TRBV5-1 and TRBJ2-7; D is ambiguous. CDR1 and CDR2 from the germline V gene are SGHRS and YFSETQ. V shed 2 bases and J shed 2 bases, with 8 bases lying between them. The CDR3 is 13 amino acids. The CDR3 sequence is CASSLRQTYEQYF. The CDR3 DNA reads as TGCGCCAGCAGCTTACGGCAAACCTACGAGCAGTACTTC.

This sequence joins TRBV2 and TRBJ1-5; D remains ambiguous. The V end was cut by 6 bases, the J end by 2 bases, with 11 bases between. This CDR3 spans 14 amino acids. Germline CDR1 is SNHLY and CDR2 is FYNNEI. The CDR3 protein is CASRFQSGNQPQHF. CDR3 DNA: TGTGCCAGCAGATTTCAGTCCGGCAATCAGCCCCAGCATTTT. Combining the CDR3 with reference TRBV2 and TRBJ1-5 gives the whole variable domain EPEVTQTPSHQVTQMGQEVILRCVPISNHLYFYWYRQILGQKVEFLVSFYNNEISEKSEIFDDQFSVERPDGSNFTLKIRSTKLEDSAMYFCASRFQSGNQPQHFGDGTRLSIL.

The chain links TRBV6-6 to TRBJ1-5; a possible D gene is TRBD1 (5 bases). CDR3 size: 16 residues. Between the trimmed V and J ends, which lost 2 bases and 4 bases, there was a span of 15 bases. Germline V CDR1 and CDR2: MNHNY, SVGAGI (reference sequence). CDR3 DNA sequence: TGTGCCAGCAGTTACAATAAGGGAAAGGGGAATCAGCCCCAGCATTTT. This gives the protein CASSYNKGKGNQPQHF.

This chain joins TRBV6-5 and TRBJ2-1; 9 nucleotides match TRBD2. The CDR3 extends over 14 amino acids. Trimming cost V 5 bases and J 7 bases; bases outside gene matches: 6. Germline V CDR1 and CDR2: MNHEY, SVGAGI. CDR3 protein: CASSLSGRMNEQFF. CDR3 coding DNA: TGTGCCAGCAGTCTTAGCGGGAGAATGAATGAGCAGTTCTTC.

The chain couples TRBV7-8 to TRBJ1-1, with TRBD1 as a possible D gene (5 bases). In germline, CDR1 is SGHVS, CDR2 FQNEAQ. V lost 2 bases to trimming and J lost 1 base, with 5 bases between them. This CDR3 is 13 amino acids long. CDR3 bases: TGTGCCAGCAGCTTAAGGGGGAACACTGAAGCTTTCTTT. It is translated as CASSLRGNTEAFF. The variable domain in full, with the rest retrieved from reference TRBV7-8 and TRBJ1-1, is GAGVSQSPRYKVAKRGQDVALRCDPISGHVSLFWYQQALGQGPEFLTYFQNEAQLDKSGLPSDRFFAERPEGSVSTLKIQRTQQEDSAVYLCASSLRGNTEAFFGQGTRLTVV.

This clone was recorded a few times. The chain joins TRBV5-1 to TRBJ2-2; maybe TRBD1 (5 bases). The V end was cut by 1 base, the J end by 4 bases, with 5 bases between. This CDR3 is 13 amino acids long. CDR1 is SGHRS and CDR2 is YFSETQ in the germline V gene. Written as DNA, the CDR3 is TGCGCCAGCAGCTTGCAGGGCACCGGGGAGCTGTTTTTT. Amino acids: CASSLQGTGELFF.

This clone was observed a handful of times. The genes are TRBV19 and TRBJ1-3, with 7 bases aligning to TRBD1. The CDR3 covers 12 residues. Unmatched junction bases numbered 3, after V lost 9 bases and J lost 4 bases. Germline CDR1 LNHDA, CDR2 SQIVND (reference sequence). The CDR3 protein is CASGTAGNTIYF. The DNA for the CDR3 is TGTGCCAGCGGGACAGCCGGAAACACCATATATTTT. Together with reference TRBV19 and TRBJ1-3, the CDR3 gives the full variable domain: DGGITQSPKYLFRKEGQNVTLSCEQNLNHDAMYWYRQDPGQGLRLIYYSQIVNDFQKGDIAEGYSVSREKKESFPLTVTSAQKNPTAFYLCASGTAGNTIYFGEGSWLTVV.

This sequence joins TRBV7-2 and TRBJ2-5; 11 nucleotides line up with TRBD2. The DNA end favors TRBJ2-7, so the J call may be wrong. The germline gives CDR1 SGHTA, CDR2 FQGNSA. This CDR3 has 17 residues. The CDR3: CASSFQRTSGLSYEQYF. The DNA for the CDR3 is TGTGCCAGCAGCTTCCAGCGGACTAGCGGGCTTTCCTACGAGCAGTACTTC.

The chain has TRBV7-2 and TRBJ2-7; D might be TRBD1 (6 bases). Trimming cost V 6 bases and J 1 base, with 13 bases left between them. The CDR3 loop spans 14 amino acids. Germline CDR1 and CDR2: SGHTA and FQGNSA. CDR3 loop: CASRDRTESYEQYF. CDR3 DNA sequence: TGTGCCAGCAGGGACCGGACAGAATCCTACGAGCAGTACTTC.

The gene calls are TRBV30 and TRBJ1-5, with D possibly TRBD1 on 5 matching bases. Trimming pared 0 bases from V and 4 bases from J, leaving 10 bases between. This CDR3 region has 14 residues. Germline V gene sequence: CDR1 GTSNPN, CDR2 SVGIG (reference sequence). CDR3 region: CAWSVDGGNQPQHF. CDR3 bases: TGTGCCTGGAGTGTAGACGGGGGGAATCAGCCCCAGCATTTT.

The chain has TRBV19 and TRBJ1-5, with 8 bases aligning to TRBD1. The germline gives CDR1 LNHDA, CDR2 SQIVND (reference sequence). With V trimmed by 3 bases and J by 7 bases, 11 bases remained unmatched. The CDR3 consists of 16 residues. CDR3 sequence (DNA): TGTGCCAGTAGTATCCGGGACAGGTCCCTTGGACAGCCCCAGCATTTT. It translates to CASSIRDRSLGQPQHF.

The chain employs TRBV18 and TRBJ2-3; D assignment may be TRBD1 or TRBD2 (5 bases each). The V and J ends lost 3 bases and 7 bases respectively, with 17 bases between them. The germline V gene encodes CDR1 KGHSH and CDR2 LQKENI. The CDR3 length is 15 residues. CDR3 bases: TGTGCCAGCTCACCCTCCGGGACCCAGATACATACGCAGTATTTT. It encodes CASSPSGTQIHTQYF.

The chain combines TRBV5-1 with TRBJ2-5; the D is unclear. From germline, CDR1 is SGHRS and CDR2 YFSETQ. The CDR3 has 15 amino acids. V was shortened by 1 base and J by 2 bases, with 12 bases between the two germline ends. CDR3 DNA sequence: TGCGCCAGCAGCTTGACGAACTACCTTCAAGAGACCCAGTACTTC. Translating gives CASSLTNYLQETQYF. The entire variable domain, with the rest obtained from reference TRBV5-1 and TRBJ2-5, is as follows: KAGVTQTPRYLIKTRGQQVTLSCSPISGHRSVSWYQQTPGQGLQFLFEYFSETQRNKGNFPGRFSGRQFSNSRSEMNVSTLELGDSALYLCASSLTNYLQETQYFGPGTRLLVL.

The CDR3 protein is CASTVPGGEQYF. Written as DNA, the CDR3 is TGTGCCAGCACGGTGCCAGGTGGCGAGCAGTACTTC. The rearrangement joins TRBV28 to TRBJ2-7; D is unclear. The CDR3 runs 12 residues. Deletions cut 7 bases from V and 6 bases from J, with 13 bases between. In germline, CDR1 is MDHEN, CDR2 SYDVKM.

The chain joins TRBV15 to TRBJ2-5; D perhaps matches TRBD1 (5 bases). The germline CDR1 and CDR2 sequences are LNHNV and YYDKDF (reference sequence). Trimming cost V 4 bases and J 2 bases, with 23 bases left between them. The CDR3 is 18 amino acids. This CDR3 reads CATSMLPHAGIGQETQYF. CDR3 nucleotide sequence: TGTGCCACCAGCATGCTTCCCCACGCAGGGATCGGGCAAGAGACCCAGTACTTC.

This chain links TRBV11-2 with TRBJ2-1; the D gene could be TRBD1 or TRBD2 (5 bases each). The CDR3 contains 18 residues. The germline gives CDR1 SGHAT, CDR2 FQNNGV. V lost 7 bases to trimming and J lost 4 bases, with 26 bases between them. The CDR3 coding sequence is TGTGCCAGCACCTTTCGGACGTTGACCGGGACGCAATACAATGAGCAGTTCTTC. Protein product: CASTFRTLTGTQYNEQFF.

The chain has TRBV6-5 and TRBJ2-1; TRBD2 might be the D (5 bases). V shed 6 bases and J shed 0 bases, with 12 bases lying between them. Germline assignment: CDR1 MNHEY and CDR2 SVGAGI. The CDR3 is made up of 15 amino acids. The DNA for the CDR3 is TGTGCCAGCAGCCCTAGCTGGAGCTCCTACAATGAGCAGTTCTTC. The encoded protein is CASSPSWSSYNEQFF.

This chain's CDR3 is CASSLRQIRVVGNEQFF. The CDR3 region has the DNA TGTGCCAGCAGCTTACGACAGATACGTGTCGTCGGCAATGAGCAGTTCTTC. This rearrangement joins TRBV7-9 to TRBJ2-1; a possible D gene is TRBD1 (5 bases). V was shortened by 2 bases and J by 6 bases, with 20 bases between the two germline ends. The CDR3 runs 17 residues. The germline V gene has CDR1 SEHNR and CDR2 FQNEAQ (reference sequence).

The chain has TRBV27 and TRBJ2-7, with 7 bases matching TRBD2. Germline CDR1 is MNHEY and CDR2 is SMNVEV (reference sequence). V was pared by 5 bases and J by 7 bases, with 17 bases of the junction left unmatched. CDR3 length: 16 amino acids. The CDR3 DNA sequence: TGTGCCAGCAGTCCAAGACTAGCCCCCCTGGAAGTTGAGCAGTACTTC. It is translated as CASSPRLAPLEVEQYF.